Listed here are 24 T cell receptor beta chains from one sample, sequenced in a study of metastatic and nonmetastatic thyroid tumors. Ahead of thyroid surgery, no patient had received treatment of any kind. TCRdb re-analyzed the PCR reads using MiXCR. The profile covers over 6,500 clones, with 35% appearing a single time and 10% to 15% taken by the ten largest. The sequenced material came from adjacent normal tissue. These receptors were taken from a female donor with papillary thyroid cancer or a benign thyroid nodule (not recorded which). Some clones in this sample may be carry-over from other donors' samples.

The chain employs TRBV6-1 and TRBJ2-2, with a weak D call TRBD2 (7 bases). CDR3 length: 13 amino acids. Trimming pared 11 bases from V and 6 bases from J, leaving 16 bases between. Germline V gene data show CDR1 as MNHNS and CDR2 as SASEGT. The CDR3 DNA reads TGTGCCTCCGAGGGGGGGCACGCCGGGGAGCTGTTTTTT. Amino acids: CASEGGHAGELFF.

This clone was detected once. The V call is TRBV7-2, the J call TRBJ1-5; TRBD1 aligns across 7 bases. This CDR3 spans 15 amino acids. CDR1 and CDR2 (germline): SGHTA, FQGNSA. V shed 3 bases and J 4 bases; nucleotides not matched to a gene: 6. The CDR3 sequence: CASSFRQGPNQPQHF. As DNA, the CDR3 is TGTGCCAGCAGCTTCCGACAGGGACCTAATCAGCCCCAGCATTTT.

This clone was seen a single time. The gene calls are TRBV7-8 and TRBJ1-1; 12 bases fit TRBD1. The CDR3 is 17 amino acids. CDR1 and CDR2 from the germline V gene are SGHVS and FQNEAQ. V lost 4 bases and J lost 5; bases outside the gene matches: 11. This CDR3 reads CASSSLGDRGRETEAFF. DNA of the CDR3: TGTGCCAGCAGCTCCCTCGGGGACAGGGGGCGTGAGACTGAAGCTTTCTTT.

The rearrangement links TRBV5-1 to TRBJ1-2; no reliable D call. Germline V lookup: CDR1 SGHRS, CDR2 YFSETQ. The V end lost 3 bases, the J end lost 6 bases, and 21 bases lay between the germline ends. This CDR3 contains 16 residues. Here the CDR3 reads CASSSALQSTRHGYTF. As DNA, the CDR3 is TGCGCCAGCAGCTCGGCCCTACAGAGTACGAGGCATGGCTACACCTTC.

This clone was counted only a few times. The V call is TRBV9, the J call TRBJ2-2, with a weak D call TRBD2 (6 bases). The CDR3 is 15 amino acids. Germline V gene sequence: CDR1 SGDLS, CDR2 YYNGEE. V was shortened by 4 bases and J by 4 bases, with 14 bases between the two germline ends. CDR3 coding DNA: TGTGCCAGCAGCTCCCCGGGACTGAGCACCGGGGAGCTGTTTTTT. Protein: CASSSPGLSTGELFF.

This rearrangement joins TRBV9 to TRBJ2-7; a weak D match, TRBD1 (5 bases). V lost 0 bases and J 6 bases, leaving 10 bases between the germline ends. This CDR3 comprises 13 residues. Germline V gene data show CDR1 as SGDLS and CDR2 as YYNGEE. CDR3: CASSVGGPSEQYF. The CDR3 DNA reads TGTGCCAGCAGCGTAGGGGGCCCATCCGAGCAGTACTTC.

This chain links TRBV12-3 or TRBV12-4 with TRBJ2-3; 9 bases are a match to TRBD2. This CDR3 is built from 17 residues. The V and J ends lost 2 bases and 2 bases, in that order; junction bases with no gene match: 8. CDR3: CASSLLTSGTLTDTQYF. DNA of the CDR3: TGTGCCAGCAGTTTATTGACTAGCGGCACTCTCACAGATACGCAGTATTTT.

In this sample, this clone turned up a few times. The CDR3 loop reads CASRSLTGEFQPQHF. CDR3 DNA sequence: TGTGCCAGCAGAAGTTTGACAGGGGAGTTCCAGCCCCAGCATTTT. V and J are TRBV28 and TRBJ1-5, with 8 bases that match TRBD1. Germline V lookup: CDR1 MDHEN, CDR2 SYDVKM. The CDR3 runs to 15 residues. V shed 6 bases and J 7 bases; nucleotides not matched to a gene: 11.

V is TRBV11-3 and J is TRBJ1-1; D not certain. Germline CDR1 SGHNT, CDR2 YENEEA. This CDR3 contains 15 residues. The V end lost 6 bases, the J end lost 1 base, and 15 bases lay between the germline ends. CDR3 in amino acids: CASSQTLPANTEAFF. The CDR3 DNA follows: TGTGCCAGCAGTCAAACCCTACCTGCGAACACTGAAGCTTTCTTT. Based on the CDR3 plus reference TRBV11-3 and TRBJ1-1, the full variable domain is EAGVVQSPRYKIIEKKQPVAFWCNPISGHNTLYWYLQNLGQGPELLIRYENEEAVDDSQLPKDRFSAERLKGVDSTLKIQPAELGDSAVYLCASSQTLPANTEAFFGQGTRLTVV.

The V gene is TRBV6-1, the J gene TRBJ2-1, with 13 bases matching TRBD2. Per germline, CDR1 MNHNS and CDR2 SASEGT. This CDR3 spans 16 amino acids. V was clipped by 4 bases and J by 8 bases; unmatched bases: 8. CDR3 sequence: CASSVTTSGRAYEQFF. The DNA of the CDR3 is TGTGCCAGCAGTGTAACAACTAGCGGGAGGGCCTATGAGCAGTTCTTC.

The rearrangement links TRBV2 to TRBJ1-5; D gene unclear. The length of the CDR3 is 13 residues. Trimming took off 8 bases at V and 4 bases at J, with 12 bases between the two ends. The germline V gene has CDR1 SNHLY and CDR2 FYNNEI. CDR3: CASQNRENQPQHF. The CDR3 DNA is TGTGCCAGCCAGAACAGAGAGAATCAGCCCCAGCATTTT.

This clone was picked up a small number of times. The rearrangement uses TRBV6-1 and TRBJ2-6; D unclear. Trimming pared 6 bases from V and 0 bases from J, leaving 12 bases between. CDR3 size: 16 residues. Germline-derived CDR1 and CDR2 are MNHNS and SASEGT. CDR3 nucleotides: TGTGCCAGCAGGGATGAGGTGAGCTCTGGGGCCAACGTCCTGACTTTC. It codes for CASRDEVSSGANVLTF.

The chain carries TRBV28 and TRBJ2-1; tentative D call: TRBD2 (5 bases). Trimming took off 5 bases at V and 0 bases at J, with 14 bases between the two ends. Germline-derived CDR1 and CDR2 are MDHEN and SYDVKM. CDR3 length: 16 residues. The CDR3 is CASSPLDGNSYNEQFF. CDR3 sequence (DNA): TGTGCCAGCAGTCCACTTGACGGGAACTCCTACAATGAGCAGTTCTTC.

This clone was seen more than once but under ten times. The chain is built from TRBV7-8 and TRBJ2-2; unclear D gene. Deletions cut 5 bases from V and 2 bases from J, with 3 bases between. The germline V gene has CDR1 SGHVS and CDR2 FQNEAQ. The CDR3 covers 12 residues. CDR3 nucleotide sequence: TGTGCCAGCAGCAAAAACACCGGGGAGCTGTTTTTT. Its translation is CASSKNTGELFF.

This clone is large (0.1 to 1%) in the sample. The chain has TRBV20-1 and TRBJ2-1; tentative D call: TRBD1 (5 bases). The CDR3 has 13 amino acids. Trimming pared 6 bases from V and 2 bases from J, leaving 11 bases between. The V gene's germline CDR1 is DFQATT and CDR2 SNEGSKA (reference sequence). The CDR3 sequence: CSAKQGPYNEQFF. CDR3 coding DNA: TGCAGTGCGAAGCAGGGCCCCTACAATGAGCAGTTCTTC.

This clone was counted a few times. The V and J genes are TRBV5-1 and TRBJ1-3, with 8 nucleotides matching TRBD1. V trimming: 4 bases; J trimming: 4 bases; junction bases outside the gene matches: 7. Germline V gene sequence: CDR1 SGHRS, CDR2 YFSETQ. The CDR3 is 15 amino acids. The CDR3 DNA follows: TGCGCCAGCAGCCCCCCGACAGGGGCCGGAAACACCATATATTTT. It encodes CASSPPTGAGNTIYF.

The chain combines TRBV7-3 with TRBJ2-1; D not certain. The germline V gene encodes CDR1 SGHTA and CDR2 FQGTGA. CDR3 length equals 17 residues. Deletions cut 2 bases from V and 0 bases from J, with 14 bases between. CDR3: CASSLQSSLNSYNEQFF. CDR3 nucleotides: TGTGCCAGCAGCTTACAAAGTAGCTTAAACTCCTACAATGAGCAGTTCTTC.

J is TRBJ2-7 and V is TRBV24-1; 7 bases match TRBD2. The CDR3 spans 13 residues. Trimming cost V 5 bases and J 7 bases; bases outside gene matches: 7. Germline assignment: CDR1 KGHDR and CDR2 SFDVKD. As DNA, the CDR3 is TGTGCCACCAGTGGGGCCGGGCGGGGGGAGCAGTACTTC. Translating it yields CATSGAGRGEQYF.

The chain joins TRBV28 to TRBJ2-2, with 7 bases that match TRBD1. There are 13 residues in the CDR3. V lost 2 bases, J lost 8 bases, and 2 bases stayed unmatched. CDR1 is MDHEN, CDR2 SYDVKM, per germline. In nucleotides, the CDR3 is TGTGCCAGCAGTTTAGGGACAGCGGGGGAGCTGTTTTTT. Its translation: CASSLGTAGELFF.

The chain combines TRBV9 with TRBJ2-7; TRBD1 agrees at 7 bases. V lost 2 bases, J lost 2 bases, and 4 bases stayed unmatched. The germline CDR1 and CDR2 sequences are SGDLS and YYNGEE. The CDR3 has 14 amino acids. The CDR3 protein is CASSVSTGPYEQYF. CDR3 DNA sequence: TGTGCCAGCAGCGTGTCGACAGGGCCCTACGAGCAGTACTTC.

The chain couples TRBV28 to TRBJ2-2; 10 nucleotides match TRBD2. Germline V gene data show CDR1 as MDHEN and CDR2 as SYDVKM. With V trimmed by 6 bases and J by 5 bases, 3 bases remained unmatched. The CDR3 loop spans 14 amino acids. CDR3 DNA sequence: TGTGCCAGCAGCCGTAGCGGGAGGACCGGGGAGCTGTTTTTT. This codes for CASSRSGRTGELFF.

This clone is large (0.1 to 1%). The chain joins TRBV27 to TRBJ2-7; no clear D gene. This CDR3 has 13 residues. Per the germline V gene, CDR1 is MNHEY and CDR2 is SMNVEV (reference sequence). With 10 bases removed from V and 7 bases from J, the gap between germline ends came to 20 bases. CDR3 region: CATAIVRSGEQYF. In nucleotides, the CDR3 is TGTGCCACCGCGATAGTCCGGTCCGGAGAGCAGTACTTC.

This clone was seen a handful of times. This chain links TRBV6-1 with TRBJ1-2; TRBD1 might be the D (5 bases). The CDR3 has 13 amino acids. Germline V gene data show CDR1 as MNHNS and CDR2 as SASEGT. The ends were cut back, 8 bases at V and 2 bases at J, with 12 bases in the middle. In nucleotides, the CDR3 is TGTGCCAGCCGTACAGGCTTCAACTATGGCTACACCTTC. Translation gives CASRTGFNYGYTF.

The chain carries TRBV11-2 and TRBJ2-7, with TRBD2 identical over 8 bases. In germline, CDR1 is SGHAT, CDR2 FQNNGV. J lost 4 bases, V lost 5 bases, and 4 bases had no gene match. The CDR3 totals 13 residues. The CDR3 DNA reads TGTGCCAGCAGCCCCGGGACTAGTTACGAGCAGTACTTC. Amino acid sequence: CASSPGTSYEQYF.